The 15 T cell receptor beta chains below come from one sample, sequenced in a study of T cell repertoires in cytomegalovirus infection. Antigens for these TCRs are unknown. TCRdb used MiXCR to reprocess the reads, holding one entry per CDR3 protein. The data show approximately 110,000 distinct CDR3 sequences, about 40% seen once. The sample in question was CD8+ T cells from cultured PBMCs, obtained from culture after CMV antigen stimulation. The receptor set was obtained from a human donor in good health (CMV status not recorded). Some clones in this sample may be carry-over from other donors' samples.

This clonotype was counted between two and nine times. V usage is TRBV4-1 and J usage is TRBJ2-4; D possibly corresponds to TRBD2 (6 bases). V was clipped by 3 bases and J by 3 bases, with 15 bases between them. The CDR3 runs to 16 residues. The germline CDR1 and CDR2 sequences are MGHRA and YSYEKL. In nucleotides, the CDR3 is TGCGCCAGCAGCCAGCCTATGCGGGATGTCAAAAACATTCAGTACTTC. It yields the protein CASSQPMRDVKNIQYF.

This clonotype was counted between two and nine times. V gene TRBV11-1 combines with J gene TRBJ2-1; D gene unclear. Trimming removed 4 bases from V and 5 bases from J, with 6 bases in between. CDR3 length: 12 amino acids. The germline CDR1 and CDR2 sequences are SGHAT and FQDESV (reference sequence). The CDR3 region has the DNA TGTGCCAGCAGCTACTTGAACAATGAGCAGTTCTTC. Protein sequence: CASSYLNNEQFF. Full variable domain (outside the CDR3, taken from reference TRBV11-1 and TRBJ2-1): EAEVAQSPRYKITEKSQAVAFWCDPISGHATLYWYRQILGQGPELLVQFQDESVVDDSQLPKDRFSAERLKGVDSTLKIQPAELGDSAMYLCASSYLNNEQFFGPGTRLTVL.

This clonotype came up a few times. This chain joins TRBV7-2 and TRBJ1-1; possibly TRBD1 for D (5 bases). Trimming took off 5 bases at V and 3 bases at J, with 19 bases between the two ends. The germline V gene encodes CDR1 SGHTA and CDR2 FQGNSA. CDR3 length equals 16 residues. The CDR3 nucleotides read TGTGCCAGCAGCCCCCGCGTGAGGGGCCTGGACACTGAAGCTTTCTTT. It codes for CASSPRVRGLDTEAFF.

The CDR3 DNA reads as TGCGCCAGCAGCCAGAGCCCCTGGGATGAGCAGTTCTTC. It translates to CASSQSPWDEQFF. This rearrangement joins TRBV4-1 to TRBJ2-1; D gene unclear. V was pared by 3 bases and J by 8 bases, with 11 bases between. Germline loops: CDR1 MGHRA, CDR2 YSYEKL. This CDR3 comprises 13 residues.

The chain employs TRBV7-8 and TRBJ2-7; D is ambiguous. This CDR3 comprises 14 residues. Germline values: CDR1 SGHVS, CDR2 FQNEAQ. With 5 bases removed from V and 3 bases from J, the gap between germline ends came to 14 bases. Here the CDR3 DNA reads TGTGCCAGCAGCATCGGACGGCTAAACTACGAGCAGTACTTC. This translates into CASSIGRLNYEQYF.

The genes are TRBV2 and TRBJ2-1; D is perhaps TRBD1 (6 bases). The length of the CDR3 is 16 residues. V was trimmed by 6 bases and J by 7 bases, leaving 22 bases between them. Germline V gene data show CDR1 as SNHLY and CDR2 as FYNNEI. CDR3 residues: CASRTGSPLRGNEQFF. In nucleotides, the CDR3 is TGTGCCAGCAGAACCGGGTCGCCTTTAAGGGGGAATGAGCAGTTCTTC.

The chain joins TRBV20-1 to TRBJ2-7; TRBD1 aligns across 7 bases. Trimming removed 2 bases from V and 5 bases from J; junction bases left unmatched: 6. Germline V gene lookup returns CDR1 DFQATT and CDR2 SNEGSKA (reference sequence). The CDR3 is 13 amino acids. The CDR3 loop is CSARPLTGDEQYF. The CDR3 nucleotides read TGCAGTGCTAGACCCCTTACAGGGGACGAGCAGTACTTC.

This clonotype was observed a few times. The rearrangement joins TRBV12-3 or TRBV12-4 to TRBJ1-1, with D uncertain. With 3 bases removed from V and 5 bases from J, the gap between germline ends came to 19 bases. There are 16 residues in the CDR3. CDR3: CASSFPWPQEETEAFF. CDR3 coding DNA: TGTGCCAGCAGTTTCCCTTGGCCCCAAGAGGAAACTGAAGCTTTCTTT.

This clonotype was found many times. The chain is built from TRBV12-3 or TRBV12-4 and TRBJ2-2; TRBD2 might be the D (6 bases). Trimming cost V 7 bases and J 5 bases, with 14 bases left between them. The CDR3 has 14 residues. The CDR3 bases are TGTGCCAGCAACCCCGGGACTCCAACCGGGGAGCTGTTTTTT. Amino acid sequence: CASNPGTPTGELFF.

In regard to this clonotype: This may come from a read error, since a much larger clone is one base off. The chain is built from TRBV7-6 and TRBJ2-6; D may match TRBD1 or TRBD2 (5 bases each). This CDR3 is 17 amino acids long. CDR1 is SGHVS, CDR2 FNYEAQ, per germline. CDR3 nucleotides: TGTGCCAGCAGCAATCGCCGGGACGGCTCTGAGGCCAACGTCCTGACTTTC. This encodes CASSNRRDGSEANVLTF.

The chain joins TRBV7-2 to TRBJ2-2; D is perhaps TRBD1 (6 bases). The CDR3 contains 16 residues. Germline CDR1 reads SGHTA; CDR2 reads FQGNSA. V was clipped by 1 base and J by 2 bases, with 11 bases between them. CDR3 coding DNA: TGTGCCAGCAGCTTAGTGCTGGGGGCTAACACCGGGGAGCTGTTTTTT. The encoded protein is CASSLVLGANTGELFF.

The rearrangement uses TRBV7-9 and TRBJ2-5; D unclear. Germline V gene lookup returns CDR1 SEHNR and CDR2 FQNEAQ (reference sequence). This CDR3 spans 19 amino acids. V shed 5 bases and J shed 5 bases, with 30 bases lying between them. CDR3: CASSHRRALGTATWETQYF. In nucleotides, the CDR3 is TGTGCCAGCAGCCATAGGAGAGCCCTAGGTACAGCTACATGGGAGACCCAGTACTTC.

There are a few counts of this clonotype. The CDR3 DNA reads TGCAGTGCCTTTGGGCACAATGAGCAGTTCTTC. It translates to CSAFGHNEQFF. This rearrangement joins TRBV20-1 to TRBJ2-1; D unresolved. Trimming took off 6 bases at V and 5 bases at J, with 8 bases between the two ends. The CDR3 is made up of 11 amino acids. From germline, CDR1 is DFQATT and CDR2 SNEGSKA (reference sequence).

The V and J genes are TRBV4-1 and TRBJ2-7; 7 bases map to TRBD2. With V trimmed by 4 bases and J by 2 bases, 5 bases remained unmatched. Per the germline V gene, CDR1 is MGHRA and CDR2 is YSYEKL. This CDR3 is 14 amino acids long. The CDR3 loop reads CASSRVGGAYEQYF. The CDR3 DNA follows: TGCGCCAGCAGCCGGGTGGGAGGGGCCTACGAGCAGTACTTC.

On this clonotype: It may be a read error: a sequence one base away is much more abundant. The CDR3 protein is CASSLDMNTEAFF. The CDR3 coding sequence is TGTGCCAGCAGCCTGGACATGAACACTGAAGCTTTCTTT. The chain joins TRBV7-9 to TRBJ1-1; D may be TRBD1 (5 bases). This CDR3 spans 13 amino acids. Germline V lookup: CDR1 SEHNR, CDR2 FQNEAQ (reference sequence). Trimming removed 5 bases from V and 0 bases from J, with 7 bases in between.